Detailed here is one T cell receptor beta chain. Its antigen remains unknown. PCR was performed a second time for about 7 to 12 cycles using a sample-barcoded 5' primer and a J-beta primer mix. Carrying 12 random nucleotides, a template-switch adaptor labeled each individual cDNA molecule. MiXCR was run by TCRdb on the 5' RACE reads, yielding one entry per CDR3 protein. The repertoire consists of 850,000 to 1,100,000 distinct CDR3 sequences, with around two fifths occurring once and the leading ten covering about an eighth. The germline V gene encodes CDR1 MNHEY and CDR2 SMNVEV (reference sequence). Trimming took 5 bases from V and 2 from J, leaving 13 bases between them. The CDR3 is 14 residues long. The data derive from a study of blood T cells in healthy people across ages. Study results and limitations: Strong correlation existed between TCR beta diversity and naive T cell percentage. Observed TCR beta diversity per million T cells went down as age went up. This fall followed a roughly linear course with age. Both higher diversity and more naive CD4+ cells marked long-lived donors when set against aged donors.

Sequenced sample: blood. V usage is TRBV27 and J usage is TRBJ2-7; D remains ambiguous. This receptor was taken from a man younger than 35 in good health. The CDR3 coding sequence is TGTGCCAGCAGTGTTTCAGGAGTACCCTACGAGCAGTACTTC. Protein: CASSVSGVPYEQYF.